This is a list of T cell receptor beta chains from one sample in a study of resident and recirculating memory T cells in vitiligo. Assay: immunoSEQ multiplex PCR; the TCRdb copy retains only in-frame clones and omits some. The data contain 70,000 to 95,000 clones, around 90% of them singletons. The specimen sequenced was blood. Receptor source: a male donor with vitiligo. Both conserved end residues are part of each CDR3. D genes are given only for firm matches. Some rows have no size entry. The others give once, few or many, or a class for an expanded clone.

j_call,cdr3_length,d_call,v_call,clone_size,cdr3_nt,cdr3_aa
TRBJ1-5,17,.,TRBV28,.,TGTGCCAGCAGCTTCCCCCGGGGAGTCCTTAGCAATCAGCCCCAGCATTTT,CASSFPRGVLSNQPQHF
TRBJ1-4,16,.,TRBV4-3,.,TGCGCCAGCAGCCGAGGAGTAGGGGTTGTTAATGAAAAACTGTTTTTT,CASSRGVGVVNEKLFF
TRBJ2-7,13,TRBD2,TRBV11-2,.,TGTGCCAGCAGCCACAGCGGGATACGAGAGCAGTACTTC,CASSHSGIREQYF
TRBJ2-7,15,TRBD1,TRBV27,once,TGTGCCAGCAGCCGGAGGGGACAGGTCTCCTACGAGCAGTACTTC,CASSRRGQVSYEQYF
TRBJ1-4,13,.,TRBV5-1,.,TGCGCCAGCAGTAGCGGGAATTATGAAAAACTGTTTTTT,CASSSGNYEKLFF
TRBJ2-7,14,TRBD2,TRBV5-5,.,TGTGCCAGCAGCCTCCGGACTAGCGGGGACGAGCAGTACTTC,CASSLRTSGDEQYF
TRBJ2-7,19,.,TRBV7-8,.,TGTGCCAGCAGCTTAGGGACTTCGACACTCTTAACCATGACCTACGAGCAGTACTTC,CASSLGTSTLLTMTYEQYF
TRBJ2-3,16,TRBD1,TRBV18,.,TGTGCCAGCTCACGTGGGACAGGGTCAGCGGAAGATACGCAGTATTTT,CASSRGTGSAEDTQYF
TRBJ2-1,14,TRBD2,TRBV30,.,TGTGCCTGGAAGCCTAGCGGGAGGCCCCATGAGCAGTTCTTC,CAWKPSGRPHEQFF
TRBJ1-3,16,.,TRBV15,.,TGTGCCACCAGCTTTATCGGTACGCCCGGTCAGGCGGGCCCATATTTT,CATSFIGTPGQAGPYF
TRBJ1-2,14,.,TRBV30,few,TGTGCCTGGAGTCCCTTAGAGGATGGCTATGGCTACACCTTC,CAWSPLEDGYGYTF
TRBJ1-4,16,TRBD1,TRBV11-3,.,TGTGCCAGCAGCTGGGGGACAGTTGCAACTAATGAAAAACTGTTTTTT,CASSWGTVATNEKLFF
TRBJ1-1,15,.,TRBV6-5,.,TGTGCCAGCAGTCCCACCGGGTGGTGGAACACTGAAGCTTTCTTT,CASSPTGWWNTEAFF
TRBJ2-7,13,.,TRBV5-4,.,TGTGCCAGCAGCCTGGGACATTCCTACGAGCAGTACTTC,CASSLGHSYEQYF
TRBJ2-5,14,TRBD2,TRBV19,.,TGTGCCAGTAGTCCGACTAGCGGCGAAGAGACCCAGTACTTC,CASSPTSGEETQYF
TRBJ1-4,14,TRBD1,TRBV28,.,TGTGCCAGCATTAGCCGGGACAGGAATGAAAAACTGTTTTTT,CASISRDRNEKLFF
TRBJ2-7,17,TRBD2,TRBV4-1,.,TGCGCCAGCAGCCAAGAAGGGGCTAGCGGCGCTTCCTACGAGCAGTACTTC,CASSQEGASGASYEQYF
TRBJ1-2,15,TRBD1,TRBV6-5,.,TGTGCCAGCAGTCCCCAGACAGGGGGGAACTATGGCTACACCTTC,CASSPQTGGNYGYTF
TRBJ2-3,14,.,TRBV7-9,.,TGTGCCAGCAGCTCCCGACTAGGGACAGATACGCAGTATTTT,CASSSRLGTDTQYF
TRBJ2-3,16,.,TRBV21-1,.,TGTGCCAGCAGCAAAGAGGTCGGAGCTAGCACAGATACGCAGTATTTT,CASSKEVGASTDTQYF
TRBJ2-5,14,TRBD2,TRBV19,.,TGTGCCAGTAGTACCACGGGGGGGAGGGAGACCCAGTACTTC,CASSTTGGRETQYF
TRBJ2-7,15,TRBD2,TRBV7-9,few,TGTGCCAGCAGCTTGACGACTAGCGGGAAGGACGAGCAGTACTTC,CASSLTTSGKDEQYF